This record looks at one T cell receptor beta chain sequence and its context. The data originate from a study of shared clonotypes between healthy human individuals. Clones were read by immunoSEQ multiplex PCR, and TCRdb kept only the in-frame ones, dropping some. The sample holds some 490,000 clones; about 84% are singletons and the top ten take approximately 11%. The CDR3 extends over 14 amino acids. Trimming took off 3 bases at V and 2 bases at J, with 10 bases between the two ends. Germline CDR1 SNHLY, CDR2 FYNNEI. Genomic DNA for unsorted samples, which was extracted with the QIAamp DNA Blood Mini kit, came from about 90 million PBMCs.

The chain carries TRBV2 and TRBJ2-5; perhaps TRBD1 as D (6 bases). The sequence was obtained from a woman aged 40 to 49 in good health. Some clones in this sample may be carry-over from other donors' samples. Material for sequencing was PBMCs. CDR3 in amino acids: CASSEGRGQETQYF. The CDR3 coding sequence is TGTGCCAGCAGTGAGGGCAGGGGTCAAGAGACCCAGTACTTC. The full variable domain, its missing parts supplied by reference TRBV2 and TRBJ2-5, is EPEVTQTPSHQVTQMGQEVILRCVPISNHLYFYWYRQILGQKVEFLVSFYNNEISEKSEIFDDQFSVERPDGSNFTLKIRSTKLEDSAMYFCASSEGRGQETQYFGPGTRLLVL.